This is a list of T cell receptor beta chains from one sample in a study of T cells in Graves' hyperthyroidism and ophthalmopathy. TCRdb ran MiXCR on the multiplex PCR reads and lists one entry per CDR3 protein. In the table there are some 770,000 distinct CDR3 sequences, approximately 16% of which are singletons. Specimen: blood. Source of these receptors: a man younger than 35 with Graves' hyperthyroidism. CDR3s include the opening cysteine and the closing phenylalanine or tryptophan. The D gene is left open where the match is weak. Where a row states a size, it is once, few, many or the class of an expanded clone; other rows omit it.

v_call	d_call	clone_size	j_call	cdr3_nt	cdr3_aa
TRBV19	.	few	TRBJ2-7	TGTGCCAGTAGTATAGAACGGCCGAACTACGAGCAGTACTTC	CASSIERPNYEQYF
TRBV19	.	.	TRBJ2-1	TGTGCCAGTAACACGGGTCCGGGGGATGAGCAGTTCTTC	CASNTGPGDEQFF
TRBV24-1	TRBD2	many	TRBJ2-3	TGTGCCACCAGTGACGCCAACCCCAAGCTAGCGGGTGGCACAGATACGCAGTATTTT	CATSDANPKLAGGTDTQYF
TRBV28	.	few	TRBJ1-3	TGTGCCAGCAGGCCGATTAAACAGTACTCTGGAAACACCATATATTTT	CASRPIKQYSGNTIYF
TRBV7-2	.	.	TRBJ1-3	TGTGCCAGCAGTGGCCAGGGGTCCGGAAACACCATAGATTTT	CASSGQGSGNTIDF
TRBV6-6	.	few	TRBJ1-1	TGTGCCAGCAGTTACAGGGATCGGTTTGGTACTGAAGCTTTCTTT	CASSYRDRFGTEAFF
TRBV3-1	.	.	TRBJ2-7	TGTGCCAGCAGCCCTGAGGGCAGGGCCAACGAGCAGTACTTC	CASSPEGRANEQYF
TRBV15	.	few	TRBJ1-4	TGTGCCACCAGCAGAGACGCGGAACCCTCAACTAATGAAAAACTGTTTTTT	CATSRDAEPSTNEKLFF
TRBV20-1	.	few	TRBJ2-5	TGCAGTGCTAGGAAAGGGGGAGAGACCCAGTACTTC	CSARKGGETQYF
TRBV6-5	.	.	TRBJ2-1	TGTGCCAGCAGTTCCCCTACGGGGAGCTCCTACAATGAGCAGTTCTTC	CASSSPTGSSYNEQFF
TRBV28	TRBD1	many	TRBJ2-1	TGTGCCAGCAGTCCCTCCGGGACAGGGACCTACAATGAGCAGTTCTTC	CASSPSGTGTYNEQFF
TRBV28	.	.	TRBJ1-5	TGTGCCAGCAGTTTACCCGGGACCGCACTTCAGCATTTT	CASSLPGTALQHF
TRBV2	TRBD2	few	TRBJ2-5	TGTGCCAGCAGTGATGACGAGACTAGCGGGAAGGAGCGAGAGACCCAGTACTTC	CASSDDETSGKERETQYF
TRBV18	TRBD1	few	TRBJ2-7	TGTGCCAGCTCACCAATGACAGGGCCCTACGAGCAGTACTTC	CASSPMTGPYEQYF
TRBV7-9	.	.	TRBJ1-1	TGTGCCAGCAGCACTAAGGGAGAGCCGCACGAAGCTTTCTTT	CASSTKGEPHEAFF
TRBV6-5	TRBD1	many	TRBJ2-6	TGTGCCAGCAGTTATGGACAGGGGACTGGGGCCAACGTCCTGACTTTC	CASSYGQGTGANVLTF
TRBV2	TRBD1	many	TRBJ2-7	TGTGCCAGCACCCTCGGGACAGGGTGGCGCGAGCAGTACTTC	CASTLGTGWREQYF
TRBV6-1	.	few	TRBJ1-5	TGTGCCAGCAGCATCAGGGAAGGAGGGCCCCAGCATTTT	CASSIREGGPQHF
TRBV5-4	.	.	TRBJ1-2	TGTGCCAGCAGCTTGTATAGTGGGGGCGCAGGCACCGGCTATGGCTACACCTTC	CASSLYSGGAGTGYGYTF
TRBV20-1	.	many	TRBJ2-3	TGCAGTGCTAGAAAACAGGGCGGCGATACGCAGTATTTT	CSARKQGGDTQYF
TRBV5-8	TRBD2	.	TRBJ2-7	TGTGCCAGCAGCCCCCTAGCGGGACCCACCGGGGGGCAGTACTTC	CASSPLAGPTGGQYF
TRBV12-3/TRBV12-4	TRBD2	many	TRBJ2-1	TGTGCCAGCAGTGCCTCTAGCGGGAGTTGGGATGAGCAGTTCTTC	CASSASSGSWDEQFF
TRBV3-1	.	.	TRBJ1-2	TGTGCCAGCAGCCCTAGAGTCAACTATGGCTACACCTTC	CASSPRVNYGYTF
TRBV5-1	TRBD2	.	TRBJ2-1	TGCGCCAGCAGCGCGGACGGACTAGCGGGTCGAAATGAGCAGTTCTTC	CASSADGLAGRNEQFF
TRBV6-1	.	many	TRBJ1-1	TGTGCCACAGGACGCCGCAGGGACACTGAAGCTTTCTTT	CATGRRRDTEAFF
TRBV12-3/TRBV12-4	.	many	TRBJ1-5	TGTGCCAGCAGGCAGAGCAATCAGCCCCAGCATTTT	CASRQSNQPQHF
TRBV10-1	TRBD2	.	TRBJ2-2	TGCGCCAGCAGTGAAGTGACTAGCCTAAACACCGGGGAGCTGTTTTTT	CASSEVTSLNTGELFF
TRBV20-1	TRBD2	many	TRBJ2-1	TGCAGTGCTGTCGGGACTAGCGGTGACAATGAGCAGTTCTTC	CSAVGTSGDNEQFF
TRBV4-1	.	few	TRBJ2-2	TGCGCCAGCAGCCAAGCCGTCGGGGAGCTGTTTTTT	CASSQAVGELFF
TRBV6-1	TRBD1	few	TRBJ2-7	TGTGCCAGCAGAACTTGGGAAGGGGGCACCTGGACGCAGTACTTC	CASRTWEGGTWTQYF
TRBV2	TRBD2	many	TRBJ2-1	TGTGCCAGCAGCCAAAGGTGGACTAGCGGGAGTAATGAGCAGTTCTTC	CASSQRWTSGSNEQFF
TRBV28	.	many	TRBJ2-7	TGTGCCACTGGTGGGGGGGACAGAGCCTACGAGCAGTACTTC	CATGGGDRAYEQYF
TRBV15	TRBD1	few	TRBJ1-2	TGTGCCACCAGCAACTTGACAGGGGTTTATGGCTACACCTTC	CATSNLTGVYGYTF
TRBV5-5	TRBD2	.	TRBJ2-6	TGTGCCAGCAGCCGCACTAGCGGGAGCTCTGGGGCCAACGTCCTGACTTTC	CASSRTSGSSGANVLTF
TRBV7-6	.	many	TRBJ2-1	TGTGCCAGCAGCCTCAACCTGGGACCCCTCAATGAGCAGTTCTTC	CASSLNLGPLNEQFF
TRBV30	.	few	TRBJ2-1	TGTGCCTGGAGTGTAGGAGCGGTACAATCTGATGAGCAGTTCTTC	CAWSVGAVQSDEQFF
TRBV6-1	TRBD1	few	TRBJ1-4	TGTGCCAGCAGTGAAGGAAGACAGGGAGGACTGTTTTTT	CASSEGRQGGLFF
TRBV9	TRBD2	few	TRBJ2-1	TGTGCCAGCAGCGAGACTAGCGGGAGCTATGAGCAGTTCTTC	CASSETSGSYEQFF
TRBV6-1	.	many	TRBJ2-7	TGTGCCAGCAGTGAACAGTCGTACGAGCAGTACTTC	CASSEQSYEQYF
TRBV5-6	.	few	TRBJ2-7	TGTGCCAGCAGCTCCAACGTCTTAACACAGGGAGGGGGCTCCTACGAGCAGTACTTC	CASSSNVLTQGGGSYEQYF
TRBV6-5	.	few	TRBJ2-5	TGTGCCAGCAGTTACTCAGAGGGGGTACTGGAGACCCAGTACTTC	CASSYSEGVLETQYF
TRBV5-1	.	few	TRBJ1-2	TGCGCCAGCAGCTTGCTGGACGACCGTGGCTACACCTTC	CASSLLDDRGYTF
TRBV7-9	TRBD1	few	TRBJ1-6	TGTGCCAGCAGCCCCGAGGTGGGACAGGGGGGCTCACCCCTCCACTTT	CASSPEVGQGGSPLHF
TRBV28	.	few	TRBJ1-4	TGTGCCAGCAGGGGGGCACCCCAACTGTTTTTT	CASRGAPQLFF
TRBV20-1	.	few	TRBJ2-2	TGCAGTGCTAGAAGGGCCGACGGCGGGGAGCTGTTTTTT	CSARRADGGELFF
TRBV19	.	.	TRBJ2-7	TGTGCCAGTAGTATAGTAAAAGGGGCCACCTACGAGCAGTACTTC	CASSIVKGATYEQYF
TRBV27	.	.	TRBJ2-3	TGTGCCACCAAGCGGGACAGGAACACAGATACGCAGTATTTT	CATKRDRNTDTQYF
TRBV7-8	TRBD1	.	TRBJ2-5	TGTGCCAGCAGTAGGAGTGGACAGGGAGGAGAGACCCAGTACTTC	CASSRSGQGGETQYF
TRBV20-1	TRBD1	many	TRBJ2-3	TGCAGTGCTGGGAGACAGGGCATGAGCACAGATACGCAGTATTTT	CSAGRQGMSTDTQYF
TRBV12-3/TRBV12-4	TRBD1	many	TRBJ1-1	TGTGCCAGCAGTACCGACAGGGACTCAGCTTTCTTT	CASSTDRDSAFF
TRBV3-1	.	.	TRBJ1-4	TGTGCCAGCAGCTACATCCCCAGTGAAAAACTGTTTTTT	CASSYIPSEKLFF
TRBV7-9	.	.	TRBJ2-1	TGTGCCAGCAGCTTAGAGCTCCTAAAACGCTCCTACAATGAGCAGTTCTTC	CASSLELLKRSYNEQFF
TRBV4-1	.	.	TRBJ2-7	TGCGCCAGCAGCCAAAAACAGGGAAAGGACGAGCAGTACTTC	CASSQKQGKDEQYF
TRBV19	.	.	TRBJ1-2	TGTGCCAGTAGCCGCCCGAACTATGGCTACACCTTC	CASSRPNYGYTF
TRBV28	.	.	TRBJ2-3	TGTGCCAGCAGTTTATCAGCACCCACAGATACGCAGTATTTT	CASSLSAPTDTQYF
TRBV29-1	.	few	TRBJ2-7	TGCAGCGTTAAAAACCGGGACGGTTGGAGCGAGCAGTACTTC	CSVKNRDGWSEQYF
TRBV27	.	many	TRBJ2-3	TGTGCCAGCAGTTTGACTTTCACAGATACGCAGTATTTT	CASSLTFTDTQYF